This T cell receptor beta chain was obtained from a study of T cell responses to AZD1222 COVID-19 vaccine. The study, taken as a whole, reports: Most donors were white British and more were female, and clonal diversity was possibly underestimated.

Assay used: immunoSEQ multiplex PCR; TCRdb lists only in-frame clones, some missing. Seen here are about 180,000 clones, under 95% observed once, and the top ten hold around 1.6%. Pooling covered second doses at about 4 or about 12 weeks. This CDR3 has 14 residues. Germline V gene data show CDR1 as SGHVS and CDR2 as FQNEAQ. V lost 5 bases and J 0 bases, leaving 10 bases between the germline ends. Points on this clone: No antigen is known for it.

V is TRBV7-8 and J is TRBJ1-2, with D maybe TRBD1 (5 bases). This receptor was identified in an adult who received the AZD1222 COVID-19 vaccine. The material sequenced was peripheral blood, taken 28 days after the second AZD1222 dose. CDR3 DNA: TGTGCCAGCAGCCCGGAGGGGTCTAACTATGGCTACACCTTC. This translates into CASSPEGSNYGYTF.